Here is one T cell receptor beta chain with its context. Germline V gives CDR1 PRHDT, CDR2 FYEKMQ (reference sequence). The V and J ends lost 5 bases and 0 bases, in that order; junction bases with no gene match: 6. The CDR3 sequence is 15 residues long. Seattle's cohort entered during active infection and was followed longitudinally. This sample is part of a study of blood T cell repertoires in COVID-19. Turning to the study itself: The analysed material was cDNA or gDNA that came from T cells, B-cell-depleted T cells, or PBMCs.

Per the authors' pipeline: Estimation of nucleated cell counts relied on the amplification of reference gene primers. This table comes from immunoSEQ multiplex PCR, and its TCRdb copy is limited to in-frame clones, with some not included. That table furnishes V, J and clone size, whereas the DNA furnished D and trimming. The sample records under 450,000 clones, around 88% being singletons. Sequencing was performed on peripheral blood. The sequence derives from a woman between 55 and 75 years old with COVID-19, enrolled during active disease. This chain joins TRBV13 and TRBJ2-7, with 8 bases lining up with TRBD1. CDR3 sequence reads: CASSLGQASSYEQYF. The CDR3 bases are TGTGCCAGCAGCCTGGGACAGGCGAGCTCCTACGAGCAGTACTTC.